This note documents a single T cell receptor beta chain sequence. These data belong to a study of blood T cell repertoires in COVID-19. Per the authors' pipeline: Amplification with reference gene primers provided the estimates of nucleated cell counts. Libraries were prepared by immunoSEQ multiplex PCR; TCRdb keeps only in-frame clonotypes and omits some of them. V and J calls and clone size are copied from that table; D and trimming were computed from the DNA. This repertoire shows 150,000 to 180,000 clones, just under 85% found once; its top ten account for roughly 29%. Germline CDR1 GTSNPN, CDR2 SVGIG (reference sequence). V was trimmed by 2 bases and J by 0 bases, leaving 9 bases between them. The CDR3 extends over 14 amino acids.

This TCR was recovered from a woman aged 60-75 years with acute or convalescent COVID-19. Sequenced: peripheral blood. This chain connects TRBV30 to TRBJ2-3, with D possibly matching TRBD1 (5 bases). The chain's CDR3 is CAWSKGVSTDTQYF. Written as DNA, the CDR3 is TGTGCCTGGAGTAAAGGGGTCAGCACAGATACGCAGTATTTT.